The 27 T cell receptor beta chains presented below share a single source sample, sequenced in a study of T cell clonality in common variable immunodeficiency. The repertoire was sequenced with immunoSEQ multiplex PCR; TCRdb's copy has only in-frame clones and lacks some. This sample comprises over 30,000 clones, none seen once only. General study findings and limits: Fewer deletions and N-nucleotide insertions were reportedly seen in common variable immunodeficiency TCR beta sequences.

The antigens these receptors bind are not known. The sequenced material came from peripheral blood mononuclear cells. These receptor sequences come from a human donor with common variable immunodeficiency.

This clone came up many times. The CDR3 end lies 3 residues beyond the end of the read and is filled in from the germline J gene. The gene calls are TRBV6-4 and TRBJ2-3, with TRBD2 matching over 9 bases. This CDR3 is 15 amino acids long. Germline CDR1 and CDR2: MRHNA and SNTAGT. The trim removed 3 bases at V and 6 bases at J, leaving 7 bases unmatched. The part of the CDR3 DNA that was read is TGTGCCAGCAGTGAGCTAGCGGGGAGGATGGATACG. Translated, it gives CASSELAGRMDT. The whole CDR3 is CASSELAGRMDTQYF.

For this clone: Sequencing ends 3 residues short of the CDR3 end; the germline J gene provides the rest. The V gene is TRBV19, the J gene TRBJ1-1, with 7 bases that match TRBD1. The J segment lost 1 base and the V segment lost 4 bases, leaving 6 bases of the junction unmatched. Germline CDR1 LNHDA, CDR2 SQIVND (reference sequence). CDR3 length equals 15 residues. Partial CDR3 DNA: TGTGCCAGTAGTACCATGACAGGGACGAACACTGAA. Residues: CASSTMTGTNTE. The entire CDR3 sequence reads CASSTMTGTNTEAFF.

With respect to this clone: The read gets to within 3 residues of the CDR3 end, and the germline J gene fills in the rest. The chain has TRBV19 and TRBJ2-7, with TRBD2 matching 12 bases. The CDR3 is made up of 15 amino acids. Germline trimming cut 5 bases from V and 4 bases from J; bases unmatched to any gene: 6. CDR1 and CDR2 (germline): LNHDA, SQIVND (reference sequence). The CDR3 bases that were read are TGTGCCAGTAGTGGTCGACTAGCGGGAGTTTACGAG. Translating it yields CASSGRLAGVYE. The CDR3 in its entirety is CASSGRLAGVYEQYF.

This clone was recorded at least ten times. The read terminates 3 residues before the CDR3 end, so the remaining end is supplied by the germline J gene. The V call is TRBV4-2, the J call TRBJ2-1; D is ambiguous. The germline V gene encodes CDR1 LGHNA and CDR2 YNFKEQ. This CDR3 contains 15 residues. V lost 0 bases to trimming and J lost 0 bases, with 6 bases between them. Incomplete CDR3 DNA: TGTGCCAGCAGCCAAGAGGCTCGCTCCTACAATGAG. Protein sequence: CASSQEARSYNE. The full CDR3 protein reads CASSQEARSYNEQFF.

This clone was picked up many times. The observed sequence ends 3 residues before the CDR3 terminus, with the missing tail filled in from the germline J gene. The rearrangement links TRBV30 to TRBJ2-7; the match to TRBD2 covers 8 bases. CDR3 length: 15 amino acids. Germline V lookup: CDR1 GTSNPN, CDR2 SVGIG (reference sequence). With V trimmed by 0 bases and J by 2 bases, 6 bases remained unmatched. The CDR3 reads CAWSVKAGAAYEQYF. The part of the CDR3 DNA that was read is TGTGCCTGGAGTGTAAAAGCGGGAGCGGCCTACGAG. The entire variable domain, with the rest obtained from reference TRBV30 and TRBJ2-7, is as follows: SQTIHQWPATLVQPVGSPLSLECTVEGTSNPNLYWYRQAAGRGLQLLFYSVGIGQISSEVPQNLSASRPQDRQFILSSKKLLLSDSGFYLCAWSVKAGAAYEQYFGPGTRLTVT.

This clone came up many times. The sequence runs out 3 residues before the end of the CDR3; the remainder is reconstructed from the germline J gene. The V gene is TRBV19, the J gene TRBJ2-7; 12 bases are shared with TRBD2. CDR3 length: 15 amino acids. The junction had 6 bases not matched to a gene; V was cut back by 5 bases and J by 4 bases. The V gene's germline CDR1 is LNHDA and CDR2 SQIVND (reference sequence). The CDR3 DNA, read in part, is TGTGCCAGTAGTTACAGACTAGCGGGAGAATACGAG. It translates to CASSYRLAGEYE. The complete CDR3 sequence is CASSYRLAGEYEQYF. Combining the CDR3 with reference TRBV19 and TRBJ2-7 gives the whole variable domain DGGITQSPKYLFRKEGQNVTLSCEQNLNHDAMYWYRQDPGQGLRLIYYSQIVNDFQKGDIAEGYSVSREKKESFPLTVTSAQKNPTAFYLCASSYRLAGEYEQYFGPGTRLTVT.

For this clone: The sequence runs out 3 residues before the end of the CDR3; the remainder is reconstructed from the germline J gene. The V gene is TRBV30, the J gene TRBJ1-2; D gene uncertain. CDR3 length equals 12 residues. Per the germline V gene, CDR1 is GTSNPN and CDR2 is SVGIG (reference sequence). CDR3 in amino acids: CAWTRDGSGYTF. Incomplete CDR3 DNA: TGTGCCTGGACCCGCGACGGTAGCGGC.

This clone was found a few times. The observed sequence ends 3 residues before the CDR3 terminus, with the missing tail filled in from the germline J gene. The J gene is TRBJ2-7, the V gene TRBV18, with unresolved D. The V and J ends lost 5 bases and 5 bases respectively, with 16 bases between them. Per germline, CDR1 KGHSH and CDR2 LQKENI. The CDR3 extends over 14 amino acids. The sequenced part of the CDR3 DNA is TGTGCCAGCTCAAACGTGTTTGAGGCAGACGAG. This sequence encodes CASSNVFEADE. The entire CDR3 is CASSNVFEADEQYF.

About this clone: The CDR3 is cut off 3 residues early in the read; its end comes from the germline J gene. This rearrangement joins TRBV11-2 to TRBJ1-1, with D tentatively TRBD1 (6 bases). The CDR3 totals 12 residues. Germline CDR1 reads SGHAT; CDR2 reads FQNNGV. V was shortened by 7 bases and J by 6 bases, with 12 bases between the two germline ends. Incomplete CDR3 DNA: TGTGCCAGCAACAACAGGGCCCCTGAA. It yields the protein CASNNRAPE. The complete CDR3 sequence is CASNNRAPEAFF.

Regarding this clone: The read ends 3 residues shy of where the CDR3 ends; the end is completed using the germline J gene. The chain has TRBV19 and TRBJ1-2, with 10 bases matching TRBD1. From germline, CDR1 is LNHDA and CDR2 SQIVND (reference sequence). V dropped 5 bases and J dropped 4; count of bases not matched to a gene: 4. This CDR3 has 14 amino acids. The CDR3 DNA, read in part, is TGTGCCAGTAGTTACCGGACAGGGGGCTATGGC. It translates to CASSYRTGGYG. The entire CDR3 is CASSYRTGGYGYTF.

This clone was counted only a few times. The observed sequence ends 3 residues before the CDR3 terminus, with the missing tail filled in from the germline J gene. This sequence joins TRBV19 and TRBJ1-2, with a possible D match to TRBD1 (5 bases). V lost 3 bases, J lost 0 bases, and 20 bases lay in between. This CDR3 is 18 amino acids long. Germline loops: CDR1 LNHDA, CDR2 SQIVND (reference sequence). The CDR3 loop is CASSILQGRNRANYGYTF. CDR3 bases read: TGTGCCAGTAGTATTCTCCAGGGTCGGAATCGGGCTAACTATGGC.

This clone was counted at least ten times. Read data end 3 residues before the CDR3 end; the end is taken from the germline J gene. The chain carries TRBV5-1 and TRBJ2-3; D perhaps matches TRBD1 (6 bases). Germline V gives CDR1 SGHRS, CDR2 YFSETQ. V lost 0 bases and J 0 bases, leaving 14 bases between the germline ends. CDR3 size: 17 residues. Partial CDR3 DNA: TGCGCCAGCAGCTTGGCCTCAGGGGCGAGTAGCACAGATACG. The encoded protein is CASSLASGASSTDT. The whole CDR3 protein reads CASSLASGASSTDTQYF.

This clone has only a few counts. Read coverage stops 3 residues before the CDR3 terminus; the germline J gene supplies the remainder. The chain couples TRBV30 to TRBJ1-1; possible D gene TRBD1, 5 bases. V was trimmed by 4 bases and J by 1 base, leaving 10 bases between them. Germline V gives CDR1 GTSNPN, CDR2 SVGIG (reference sequence). The CDR3 sequence is 13 residues long. The part of the CDR3 DNA that was read is TGTGCCTGGACCCTGGGGGGGAACACTGAA. Its protein product is CAWTLGGNTE. The entire CDR3 protein is CAWTLGGNTEAFF.

The table lists this clone with many counts. The junction does not match germline at one end; this may be a read error. The CDR3 is cut off 3 residues early in the read; its end comes from the germline J gene. This sequence joins TRBV18 and TRBJ2-7, with 11 nucleotides matching TRBD1. In germline, CDR1 is KGHSH, CDR2 LQKENI. The CDR3 runs 14 residues. CDR3 amino acids: CASSRTGGSHEQYF. The DNA read from the CDR3 is TGTGCCAGCTCACGGACAGGGGGCTCCCACGAG. Based on the CDR3 plus reference TRBV18 and TRBJ2-7, the full variable domain is NAGVMQNPRHLVRRRGQEARLRCSPMKGHSHVYWYRQLPEEGLKFMVYLQKENIIDESGMPKERFSAEFPKEGPSILRIQQVVRGDSAAYFCASSRTGGSHEQYFGPGTRLTVT.

This clone showed up just a few times. The read terminates 3 residues before the CDR3 end, so the remaining end is supplied by the germline J gene. The chain joins TRBV5-4 to TRBJ2-7, with D perhaps TRBD2 (6 bases). The CDR3 runs to 14 residues. Trimming took off 0 bases at V and 0 bases at J, with 7 bases between the two ends. CDR1 is SGHNT and CDR2 is YYREEE in the germline V gene (reference sequence). This CDR3 reads CASSLEAGSYEQYF. The part of the CDR3 DNA that was read is TGTGCCAGCAGCTTGGAAGCGGGCTCCTACGAG.

This clone appeared many times. The read gets to within 3 residues of the CDR3 end, and the germline J gene fills in the rest. The V call is TRBV5-5, the J call TRBJ1-2; unclear D gene. The CDR3 is 14 amino acids. Germline CDR1 is SGHKS and CDR2 is YYEKEE (reference sequence). Trimming took 0 bases from V and 3 from J, leaving 9 bases between them. The CDR3 here is CASSLGSGDYGYTF. The sequenced part of the CDR3 DNA is TGTGCCAGCAGCTTGGGCAGCGGGGACTATGGC.

In its sample, this clone was seen many times. The sequence runs out 3 residues before the end of the CDR3; the remainder is reconstructed from the germline J gene. V gene TRBV7-9 combines with J gene TRBJ1-2; 9 bases map to TRBD1. The CDR3 sequence is 13 residues long. In germline, CDR1 is SEHNR, CDR2 FQNEAQ (reference sequence). V dropped 3 bases and J dropped 7; count of bases not matched to a gene: 3. CDR3 sequence reads: CASSFGTGSGYTF. The covered CDR3 bases are TGTGCCAGCAGCTTTGGGACAGGGAGTGGC.

In the case of this clone: The missing CDR3 end, 3 residues past where the read stops, is filled in from the germline J gene. J is TRBJ2-5 and V is TRBV30; 7 bases match TRBD2. CDR1 and CDR2 (germline): GTSNPN, SVGIG (reference sequence). J gave up 2 bases and V 3 bases, and 6 bases lay outside the gene matches. This CDR3 is 14 amino acids long. CDR3 DNA (partial): TGTGCCTGGAGCGGGGGAGGGACGCAAGAGACC. Its protein is CAWSGGGTQET. The full-length CDR3 reads as CAWSGGGTQETQYF.

This clone was seen repeatedly, ten times or more. Read data end 3 residues before the CDR3 end; the end is taken from the germline J gene. This chain links TRBV6-1 with TRBJ1-2, with D tentatively TRBD1 (5 bases). V lost 0 bases and J 4 bases, leaving 12 bases between the germline ends. In germline, CDR1 is MNHNS, CDR2 SASEGT. The CDR3 is made up of 15 amino acids. CDR3 amino acids: CASSEALGRVYGYTF. Incomplete CDR3 DNA: TGTGCCAGCAGTGAAGCGCTCGGCAGGGTCTATGGC.

The table lists this clone with many counts. The missing CDR3 end, 3 residues past where the read stops, is filled in from the germline J gene. This chain joins TRBV6-2 or TRBV6-3 and TRBJ2-3, with 9 bases that match TRBD1. Germline CDR1 and CDR2: MNHEY and SVGEGT. With V trimmed by 2 bases and J by 4 bases, 1 base remained unmatched. The CDR3 length is 14 residues. Here the CDR3 reads CASSYGTGSDTQYF. The DNA read from the CDR3 is TGTGCCAGCAGTTACGGGACAGGGTCAGATACG.

In its sample, this clone was seen many times. The read comes to an end 3 residues before the CDR3 does, leaving the germline J gene to fill in the end. The chain employs TRBV30 and TRBJ2-1; D unresolved. V was cut by 0 bases and J by 5 bases, with 8 bases left in between. Germline CDR1 reads GTSNPN; CDR2 reads SVGIG (reference sequence). The CDR3 contains 13 residues. CDR3 region: CAWSVMTNNEQFF. The DNA read from the CDR3 is TGTGCCTGGAGTGTAATGACAAACAATGAG.

This clone was found many times. The read ends 3 residues shy of where the CDR3 ends; the end is completed using the germline J gene. The V and J genes are TRBV5-4 and TRBJ1-4; D may be TRBD1 (6 bases). Trimming took off 5 bases at V and 4 bases at J, with 15 bases between the two ends. Germline V lookup: CDR1 SGHNT, CDR2 YYREEE (reference sequence). The CDR3 extends over 15 amino acids. The CDR3 sequence is CASSPTPQGNEKLFF. The CDR3 bases that were read are TGTGCCAGCAGTCCTACCCCACAGGGTAATGAAAAA. The whole variable domain, remainder taken from reference TRBV5-4 and TRBJ1-4, is ETGVTQSPTHLIKTRGQQVTLRCSSQSGHNTVSWYQQALGQGPQFIFQYYREEENGRGNFPPRFSGLQFPNYSSELNVNALELDDSALYLCASSPTPQGNEKLFFGSGTQLSVL.

This clone appeared a few times. The read ends 3 residues shy of where the CDR3 ends; the end is completed using the germline J gene. The V gene is TRBV30, the J gene TRBJ2-5; possible D gene TRBD2, 6 bases. The CDR3 sequence is 11 residues long. With 5 bases removed from V and 2 bases from J, the gap between germline ends came to 6 bases. The germline gives CDR1 GTSNPN, CDR2 SVGIG (reference sequence). CDR3 in amino acids: CAWGGQETQYF. The part of the CDR3 DNA that was read is TGTGCCTGGGGGGGGCAAGAGACC. Together with reference TRBV30 and TRBJ2-5, the CDR3 gives the full variable domain: SQTIHQWPATLVQPVGSPLSLECTVEGTSNPNLYWYRQAAGRGLQLLFYSVGIGQISSEVPQNLSASRPQDRQFILSSKKLLLSDSGFYLCAWGGQETQYFGPGTRLLVL.

Of note for this clone: The CDR3 end is not reached by the read, which stops 3 residues before it; the germline J gene fills it in. The chain recombines TRBV7-6 with TRBJ2-7; 9 bases map to TRBD1. The CDR3 totals 15 residues. V dropped 5 bases and J dropped 3; count of bases not matched to a gene: 8. CDR1 and CDR2 (germline): SGHVS, FNYEAQ. The covered CDR3 bases are TGTGCCAGCAGCCAGGGGACAGGGCCATTCTACGAG. It is translated as CASSQGTGPFYE. The CDR3 in full is CASSQGTGPFYEQYF.

As regards this clone: The sequenced fragment ends 3 residues before the CDR3 boundary, so the rest is inferred from the germline J gene. V and J are TRBV13 and TRBJ2-1; 11 nucleotides line up with TRBD2. The ends lost 5 bases at V and 8 bases at J; junction bases unmatched: 5. Germline V gives CDR1 PRHDT, CDR2 FYEKMQ (reference sequence). CDR3 length: 14 amino acids. The sequenced CDR3 bases are TGTGCCAGCAGCCCCGGGACTAGCGGCGATGAG. Amino acids: CASSPGTSGDE. The full CDR3 sequence reads CASSPGTSGDEQFF.

This clone came up many times. The CDR3 end falls 3 residues outside the read, so it is completed with the germline J gene. V usage is TRBV6-1 and J usage is TRBJ1-2, with D possibly being TRBD1 (5 bases). The CDR3 sequence is 14 residues long. Germline loops: CDR1 MNHNS, CDR2 SASEGT. V lost 3 bases to trimming and J lost 5 bases, with 13 bases between them. CDR3: CASSEPGGVYGYTF. The DNA read from the CDR3 is TGTGCCAGCAGTGAGCCGGGAGGGGTTTATGGC.

As concerns this clone: The read ends 3 residues early relative to the CDR3; the germline J gene fills the gap. The V gene is TRBV7-9, the J gene TRBJ1-4; possible D gene TRBD1, 6 bases. V lost 5 bases, J lost 7 bases, and 17 bases lay in between. The CDR3 covers 15 residues. Per the germline V gene, CDR1 is SEHNR and CDR2 is FQNEAQ (reference sequence). CDR3 bases read: TGTGCCAGCAGCCCCGAGACAGGTCTAGCTGAAAAA. Its protein product is CASSPETGLAEK. The entire CDR3 protein reads CASSPETGLAEKLFF.